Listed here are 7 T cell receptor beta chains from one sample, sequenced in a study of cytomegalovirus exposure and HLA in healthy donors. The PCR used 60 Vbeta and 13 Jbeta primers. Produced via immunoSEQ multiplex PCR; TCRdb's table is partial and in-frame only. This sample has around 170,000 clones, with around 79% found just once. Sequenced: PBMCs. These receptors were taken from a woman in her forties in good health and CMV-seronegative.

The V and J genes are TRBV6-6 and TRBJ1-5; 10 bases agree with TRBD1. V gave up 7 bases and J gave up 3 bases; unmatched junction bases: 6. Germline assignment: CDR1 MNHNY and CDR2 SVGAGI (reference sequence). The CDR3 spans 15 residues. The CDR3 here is CASKVTGGHNQPQHF. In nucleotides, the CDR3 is TGTGCCAGCAAAGTGACAGGGGGCCACAATCAGCCCCAGCATTTT.

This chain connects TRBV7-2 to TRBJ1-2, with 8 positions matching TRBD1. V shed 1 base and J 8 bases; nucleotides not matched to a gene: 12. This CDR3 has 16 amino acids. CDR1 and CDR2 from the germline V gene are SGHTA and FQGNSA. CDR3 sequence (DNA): TGTGCCAGCAGCTTAGGGGAGGGACAGGCCTCGAGGGGCTACACCTTC. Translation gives CASSLGEGQASRGYTF.

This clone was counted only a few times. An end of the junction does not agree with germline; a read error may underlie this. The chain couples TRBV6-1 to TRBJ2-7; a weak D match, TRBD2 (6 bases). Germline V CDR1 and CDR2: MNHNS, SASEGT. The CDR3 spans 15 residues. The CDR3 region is CASSEGRAPSHEQYF. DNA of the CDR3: TGTGCCAGCAGTGAAGGGAGGGCCCCCTCCCACGAGCAGTACTTC.

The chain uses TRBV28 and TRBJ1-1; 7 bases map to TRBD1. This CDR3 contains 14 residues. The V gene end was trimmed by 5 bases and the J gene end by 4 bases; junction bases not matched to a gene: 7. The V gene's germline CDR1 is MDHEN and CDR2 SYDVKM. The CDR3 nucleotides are TGTGCCAGCAGTCCCCCCAGGGGGTTCACTGAAGCTTTCTTT. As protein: CASSPPRGFTEAFF.

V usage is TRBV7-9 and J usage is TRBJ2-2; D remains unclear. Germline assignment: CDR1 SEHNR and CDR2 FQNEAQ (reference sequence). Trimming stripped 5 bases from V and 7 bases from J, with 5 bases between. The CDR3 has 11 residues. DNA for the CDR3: TGTGCCAGCAGCCCACTCGGGGAGCTGTTTTTT. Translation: CASSPLGELFF.

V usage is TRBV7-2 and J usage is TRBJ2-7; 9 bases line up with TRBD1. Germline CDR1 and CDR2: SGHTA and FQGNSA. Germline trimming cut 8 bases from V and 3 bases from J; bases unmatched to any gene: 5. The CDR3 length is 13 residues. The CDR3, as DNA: TGTGCCAGCGCCCCGGGACAGGGCTACGAGCAGTACTTC. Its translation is CASAPGQGYEQYF.

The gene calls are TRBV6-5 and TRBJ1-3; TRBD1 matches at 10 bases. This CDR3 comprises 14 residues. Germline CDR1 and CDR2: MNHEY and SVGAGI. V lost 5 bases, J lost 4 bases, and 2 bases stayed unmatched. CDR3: CASSPTGGGNTIYF. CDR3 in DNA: TGTGCCAGCAGTCCGACAGGGGGCGGAAACACCATATATTTT.